The present T cell receptor beta chain was sequenced within a study of T cells expressing NK-cell markers. Study-wide background: From sorted CD3+CD56+NKG2C+, CD3+CD56+NKG2C- and CD3+CD56-NKG2C+ T cells came the TCR beta repertoires. The sequencing cohort of eight donors included seven HCMV-seropositive individuals and one seronegative individual.

Findings and caveats of the study: Leadership of the CD3+CD56-NKG2C+ fraction also belonged to these clonotypes in several donors. What remained unclear was the HCMV specificity of expanded NKG2C+ T cell clones.

TCRdb reanalyzed the 5' RACE reads, giving one entry per CDR3 protein sequence and no DNA. The listing contains 450,000 to 600,000 distinct CDR3 sequences. CDR3 size: 20 residues. In germline, CDR1 is LGHDT, CDR2 YNNKEL (reference sequence). A remark on this clonotype: Antigen specificity is unknown.

The TCR was taken from a man aged 18 to 29 in good health. Sequencing was performed on blood T cells: a sorted CD56 or NKG2C T cell subset, CD4+ or CD8+ T cells, or bulk PBMC T cells (not recorded which). The chain employs TRBV3-1 and TRBJ2-5; the TCRdb call, TRBD2, lacks DNA for checking. The chain's CDR3 is CASSAGGRTSGRRLQETQYF.